This T cell receptor (beta chain) appears in the sequencing data of a study of Ad26.COV2.S vaccination and SARS-CoV-2 variants. Treatment: 19 received Ad26.COV2.S at low or high dose, single or two shots; several received placebo; per-sample allocation not given. Vaccine and placebo recipients were sampled on day 63 after the first injection. The germline V gene has CDR1 SQVTM and CDR2 ANQGSEA. The CDR3 is 11 amino acids. V dropped 5 bases and J dropped 4 bases, with 8 bases sitting between them. This clone was detected only once. Profiling relied on immunoSEQ multiplex PCR, and the TCRdb table lists in-frame clones only, not all of them. Found here are around 450,000 clones, roughly nine tenths of them singletons; the top ten hold approximately 2.5%.

This material consisted of peripheral blood, taken in a trial of Ad26.COV2.S vaccine versus placebo. The source is a person aged 18-60 years who received the Ad26.COV2.S COVID-19 vaccine or a placebo. This chain links TRBV29-1 with TRBJ1-2, with unresolved D. The CDR3 DNA is TGCAGCGTTTCCCAGAGCTATGGCTACACCTTC. Protein sequence: CSVSQSYGYTF.